These 17 T cell receptor beta chains share one sample of origin, sequenced in a study of T cells in Graves' hyperthyroidism and ophthalmopathy (dated 2019 in TCRdb). The library was produced with multiplex PCR. TCRdb shows the sequencer as Illumina HiSeq 2000. TCR beta CDR3 regions were amplified from RNA transcripts. The first round of RT-PCR for the TCR CDR3 was performed with the HTBI primer set and the Qiagen OneStep RT-PCR kit. The raw public reads went through TCRdb reprocessing: fastp at Q25, MiXCR clone calling, in-frame beta chains kept. Rows are unified per CDR3 protein, each entry keeping the most common DNA and genes. This sample is represented by a few hundred thousand distinct CDR3 sequences; about a sixth of them were singletons. The ten largest make up about 45% of the sample. Sequenced material: blood. These receptors were collected from a man in his forties or fifties with Graves' hyperthyroidism.

The sample holds a few counts of this clonotype. The chain has TRBV7-2 and TRBJ1-4; TRBD1 might be the D (5 bases). Germline lookup yields CDR1 SGHTA and CDR2 FQGNSA. The CDR3 is made up of 16 amino acids. Trimming pared 0 bases from V and 7 bases from J, leaving 15 bases between. CDR3 sequence: CASSLAGGMIGEKLFF. In DNA form, the CDR3 reads TGTGCCAGCAGCTTAGCGGGGGGAATGATAGGTGAAAAACTGTTTTTT.

This clonotype occurred many times. The chain couples TRBV28 to TRBJ2-7, with D tentatively TRBD1 (6 bases). Trimming took off 7 bases at V and 7 bases at J, with 23 bases between the two ends. The length of the CDR3 is 15 residues. Per germline, CDR1 MDHEN and CDR2 SYDVKM. Here the CDR3 reads CASKTRETGPWEQYF. Written as DNA, the CDR3 is TGTGCCAGCAAGACTCGGGAAACAGGGCCCTGGGAGCAGTACTTC.

The table lists this clonotype with a few counts. The V and J genes are TRBV6-6 and TRBJ2-4; D is unclear. Germline lookup yields CDR1 MNHNY and CDR2 SVGAGI (reference sequence). This CDR3 has 14 amino acids. V was pared by 2 bases and J by 0 bases, with 5 bases between. CDR3 DNA: TGTGCCAGCAGTTACACCCTAGCCAAAAACATTCAGTACTTC. This sequence encodes CASSYTLAKNIQYF.

Many counts were recorded for this clonotype. V usage is TRBV6-2 or TRBV6-3 and J usage is TRBJ2-3, with D unresolved. V shed 6 bases and J shed 0 bases, with 16 bases lying between them. The CDR3 length is 16 residues. Germline CDR1 is MNHEY and CDR2 is SVGEGT. The CDR3 bases are TGTGCCAGCAGAGGAACTCCCGCGTCTAGCACAGATACGCAGTATTTT. Its protein is CASRGTPASSTDTQYF.

This clonotype was detected a few times. The rearrangement uses TRBV9 and TRBJ1-1; unclear D gene. V gave up 0 bases and J gave up 0 bases, with 9 bases separating them. The CDR3 totals 15 residues. CDR1 SGDLS and CDR2 YYNGEE come from the germline V gene. The DNA for the CDR3 is TGTGCCAGCAGCGTAGATGGAAGGGTGAACACTGAAGCTTTCTTT. Amino acid sequence: CASSVDGRVNTEAFF.

The chain employs TRBV29-1 and TRBJ1-2; D call uncertain. Germline loops: CDR1 SQVTM, CDR2 ANQGSEA. Trimming took 3 bases from V and 0 from J, leaving 11 bases between them. The CDR3 length is 14 residues. In DNA, the CDR3 is TGCAGCGTTGACGGCAGGACCACTAACTATGGCTACACCTTC. Translation: CSVDGRTTNYGYTF.

This clonotype was counted ten times or more. V is TRBV20-1 and J is TRBJ1-5; D remains unclear. Looked up from germline, CDR1 is DFQATT and CDR2 is SNEGSKA (reference sequence). The CDR3 runs 13 residues. V lost 6 bases and J 3 bases, leaving 12 bases between the germline ends. This CDR3 is CSATDDPNQPQHF. The DNA of the CDR3 is TGCAGTGCAACAGACGATCCCAATCAGCCCCAGCATTTT.

This clonotype was seen ten or more times. The chain has TRBV7-2 and TRBJ2-3; D not resolved. CDR3 length: 12 amino acids. V shed 1 base and J shed 5 bases, with 4 bases lying between them. The germline V gene encodes CDR1 SGHTA and CDR2 FQGNSA. Here the CDR3 reads CASSLEVDTQYF. As DNA, the CDR3 is TGTGCCAGCAGCTTAGAGGTAGATACGCAGTATTTT.

This clonotype was recorded many times. The chain combines TRBV7-2 with TRBJ2-2, with TRBD2 identical over 8 bases. This CDR3 comprises 17 residues. CDR1 is SGHTA, CDR2 FQGNSA, per germline. V was clipped by 5 bases and J by 0 bases; unmatched bases: 8. The CDR3, as DNA: TGTGCCAGCAGCCCCCGCGGCGGGGGGCCGAACACCGGGGAGCTGTTTTTT. Residues: CASSPRGGGPNTGELFF.

This clonotype has at least ten counts. V is TRBV5-1 and J is TRBJ1-1; 8 bases align to TRBD1. The length of the CDR3 is 16 residues. V dropped 4 bases and J dropped 0; count of bases not matched to a gene: 8. Germline V gene data show CDR1 as SGHRS and CDR2 as YFSETQ. The chain's CDR3 is CASSMGTGSMNTEAFF. As DNA, the CDR3 is TGCGCCAGCAGCATGGGGACAGGCAGCATGAACACTGAAGCTTTCTTT.

This clonotype was seen only a few times. This rearrangement joins TRBV5-1 to TRBJ1-6; D perhaps matches TRBD1 (6 bases). The ends were cut back, 2 bases at V and 3 bases at J, with 12 bases in the middle. This CDR3 has 16 amino acids. Per germline, CDR1 SGHRS and CDR2 YFSETQ. In DNA form, the CDR3 reads TGCGCCAGCAGCTTTGCACAGGGTGGCTATAATTCACCCCTCCACTTT. Amino acid sequence: CASSFAQGGYNSPLHF. The entire variable domain, with the rest obtained from reference TRBV5-1 and TRBJ1-6, is as follows: KAGVTQTPRYLIKTRGQQVTLSCSPISGHRSVSWYQQTPGQGLQFLFEYFSETQRNKGNFPGRFSGRQFSNSRSEMNVSTLELGDSALYLCASSFAQGGYNSPLHFGNGTRLTVT.

This clonotype was detected many times. This rearrangement joins TRBV20-1 to TRBJ2-1; TRBD2 is a possible D gene (5 bases). Germline-derived CDR1 and CDR2 are DFQATT and SNEGSKA (reference sequence). V lost 5 bases to trimming and J lost 8 bases, with 19 bases between them. The CDR3 has 14 amino acids. CDR3: CSAQLVGTSYEQFF. CDR3 DNA: TGCAGTGCTCAACTAGTCGGAACGTCCTATGAGCAGTTCTTC.

The chain uses TRBV5-1 and TRBJ2-7, with D perhaps TRBD2 (5 bases). V was cut by 0 bases and J by 7 bases, with 14 bases left in between. The CDR3 length is 14 residues. The germline V gene has CDR1 SGHRS and CDR2 YFSETQ. The chain's CDR3 is CASSLETRVREQYF. CDR3 in DNA: TGCGCCAGCAGCTTGGAGACGAGGGTCCGGGAGCAGTACTTC. Combining the CDR3 with reference TRBV5-1 and TRBJ2-7 gives the whole variable domain KAGVTQTPRYLIKTRGQQVTLSCSPISGHRSVSWYQQTPGQGLQFLFEYFSETQRNKGNFPGRFSGRQFSNSRSEMNVSTLELGDSALYLCASSLETRVREQYFGPGTRLTVT.

V is TRBV4-3 and J is TRBJ2-3; a possible D gene is TRBD2 (7 bases). Trimming shortened V by 4 bases and J by 2 bases, and 16 bases separated the two germline ends. This CDR3 is 16 amino acids long. Germline V CDR1 and CDR2: LGHNA, YSLEER. The CDR3 sequence is CASSRLVAGATDTQYF. As DNA, the CDR3 is TGCGCCAGCAGCCGCCTTGTCGCGGGGGCCACAGATACGCAGTATTTT.

Remarks on this clonotype: Because the CDR3 is missing its conserved closing phenylalanine or tryptophan, this is likely a read error. V and J are TRBV27 and TRBJ2-3, with D possibly matching TRBD2 (6 bases). The germline V and J ends were trimmed by 5 bases and 4 bases, with 13 bases remaining between them. This CDR3 is 14 amino acids long. Germline V gene lookup returns CDR1 MNHEY and CDR2 SMNVEV (reference sequence). The CDR3 here is CASSPRLDADTQYL. The CDR3 DNA sequence: TGTGCCAGCAGTCCCCGACTAGATGCAGATACGCAGTATCTT.

The chain is built from TRBV28 and TRBJ2-2, with TRBD1 matching 7 bases. The germline V gene encodes CDR1 MDHEN and CDR2 SYDVKM. The CDR3 length is 16 residues. The J segment lost 5 bases and the V segment lost 0 bases, leaving 6 bases of the junction unmatched. The CDR3, as DNA: TGTGCCAGCAGTTTATGGACAGGGATGGGTACCGGGGAGCTGTTTTTT. It codes for CASSLWTGMGTGELFF.

The chain links TRBV5-6 to TRBJ1-4; D possibly corresponds to TRBD1 (6 bases). This CDR3 comprises 16 residues. Germline V gene data show CDR1 as SGHDT and CDR2 as YYEEEE. Trimming took 2 bases from V and 8 from J, leaving 19 bases between them. CDR3 coding DNA: TGTGCCAGCAGCTTAATTTCCGGGACATCCATAGAAAAACTGTTTTTT. Its protein is CASSLISGTSIEKLFF. Combining the CDR3 with reference TRBV5-6 and TRBJ1-4 gives the whole variable domain DAGVTQSPTHLIKTRGQQVTLRCSPKSGHDTVSWYQQALGQGPQFIFQYYEEEERQRGNFPDRFSGHQFPNYSSELNVNALLLGDSALYLCASSLISGTSIEKLFFGSGTQLSVL.